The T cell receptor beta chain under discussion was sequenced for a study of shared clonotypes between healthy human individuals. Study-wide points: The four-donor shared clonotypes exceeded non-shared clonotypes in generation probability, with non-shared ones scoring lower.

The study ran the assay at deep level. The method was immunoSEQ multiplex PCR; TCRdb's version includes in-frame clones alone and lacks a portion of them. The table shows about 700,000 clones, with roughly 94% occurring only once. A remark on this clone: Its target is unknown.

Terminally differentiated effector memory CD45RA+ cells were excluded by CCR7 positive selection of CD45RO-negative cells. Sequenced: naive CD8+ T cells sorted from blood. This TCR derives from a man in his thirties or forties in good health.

CDR3 bases: TGTGCCAGCAGCAAATTCCCGGGGAACACTGAAGCTTTCTTT. Its translation: CASSKFPGNTEAFF. The chain uses TRBV11-2 and TRBJ1-1; D is ambiguous. The CDR3 is 14 residues long. V shed 5 bases and J shed 1 base, with 11 bases lying between them. Germline V gene data show CDR1 as SGHAT and CDR2 as FQNNGV.